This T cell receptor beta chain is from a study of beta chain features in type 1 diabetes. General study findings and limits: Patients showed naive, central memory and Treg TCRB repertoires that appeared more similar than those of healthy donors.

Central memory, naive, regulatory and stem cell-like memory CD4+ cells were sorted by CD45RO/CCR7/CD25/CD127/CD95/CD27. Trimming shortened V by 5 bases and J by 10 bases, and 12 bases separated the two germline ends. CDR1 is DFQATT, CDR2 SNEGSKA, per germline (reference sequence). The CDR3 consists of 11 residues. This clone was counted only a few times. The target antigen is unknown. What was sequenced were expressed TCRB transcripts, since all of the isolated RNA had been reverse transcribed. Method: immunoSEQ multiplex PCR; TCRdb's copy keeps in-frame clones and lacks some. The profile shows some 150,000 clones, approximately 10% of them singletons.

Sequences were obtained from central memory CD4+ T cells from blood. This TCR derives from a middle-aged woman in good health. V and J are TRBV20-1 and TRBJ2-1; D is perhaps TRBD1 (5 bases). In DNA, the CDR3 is TGCAGTGCTTATTTCACAGGCGAGCAGTTCTTC. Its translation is CSAYFTGEQFF.